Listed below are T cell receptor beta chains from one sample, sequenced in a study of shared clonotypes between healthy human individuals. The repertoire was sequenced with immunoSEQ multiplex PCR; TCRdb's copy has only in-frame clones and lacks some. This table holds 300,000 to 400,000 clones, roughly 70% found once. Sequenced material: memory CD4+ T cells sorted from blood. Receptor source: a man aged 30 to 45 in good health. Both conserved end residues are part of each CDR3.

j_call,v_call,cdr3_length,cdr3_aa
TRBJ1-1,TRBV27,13,CASRIPGQWLAFF
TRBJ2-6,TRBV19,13,CASSIFGANVLTF
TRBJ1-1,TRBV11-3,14,CASSLDSGNTEAFF
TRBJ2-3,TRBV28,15,CASSFFRGWTDTQYF
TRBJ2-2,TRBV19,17,CASRRPIAGANTGELFF
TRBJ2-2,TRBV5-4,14,CASSFQWDTGELFF
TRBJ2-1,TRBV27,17,CAGRGGQRDSSYNEQFF
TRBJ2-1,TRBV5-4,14,CASSNTGADNEQFF
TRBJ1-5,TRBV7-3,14,CASSDYRGGQPQHF
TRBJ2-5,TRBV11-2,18,CASSLASSGWRGQETQYF
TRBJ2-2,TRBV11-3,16,CASSQSRQGNTGELFF
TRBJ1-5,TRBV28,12,CASSLRNQPQHF
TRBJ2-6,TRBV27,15,CASTIQGAGANVLTF
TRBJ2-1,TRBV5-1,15,CASTTSGTAYNEQFF
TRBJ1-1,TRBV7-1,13,CASSLGHNTEAFF
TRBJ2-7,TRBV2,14,CASRGAAPSGEQYF